The 11 T cell receptor beta chains below were found in one sample sequenced in a study of tumor-infiltrating lymphocytes in localized non-small cell lung cancer. TCRdb's table, derived via immunoSEQ multiplex PCR, lists solely in-frame clones and lacks some. The sample shows tens of thousands of clones, 73% of them seen only once. Input material: lung tumor tissue. Receptors were obtained from a human donor with non-small cell lung cancer.

The rearrangement uses TRBV12-5 and TRBJ2-1, with 7 bases lining up with TRBD1. This CDR3 spans 17 amino acids. The junction had 14 bases not matched to a gene; V was cut back by 4 bases and J by 5 bases. CDR1 and CDR2 from the germline V gene are LGHNT and FRNRAP. The CDR3 nucleotides read TGTGCTAGTGGTTGGACCCTCACGGGACAGTTGAACAATGAGCAGTTCTTC. Translation gives CASGWTLTGQLNNEQFF. The full variable domain, with the rest looked up from reference TRBV12-5 and TRBJ2-1, is DARVTQTPRHKVTEMGQEVTMRCQPILGHNTVFWYRQTMMQGLELLAYFRNRAPLDDSGMPKDRFSAEMPDATLATLKIQPSEPRDSAVYFCASGWTLTGQLNNEQFFGPGTRLTVL.

J is TRBJ2-5 and V is TRBV5-1; no clear D. CDR3 length equals 14 residues. V lost 0 bases to trimming and J lost 3 bases, with 9 bases between them. Germline V lookup: CDR1 SGHRS, CDR2 YFSETQ. The CDR3 loop reads CASSLVVGKETQYF. CDR3 nucleotides: TGCGCCAGCAGCTTGGTGGTAGGGAAAGAGACCCAGTACTTC.

The rearrangement links TRBV5-1 to TRBJ2-1; D might be TRBD1 (6 bases). The CDR3 length is 18 residues. Germline V lookup: CDR1 SGHRS, CDR2 YFSETQ. The germline V and J ends were trimmed by 3 bases and 2 bases, with 21 bases remaining between them. The CDR3: CASSSPLGHHDPYNEQFF. In nucleotides, the CDR3 is TGCGCCAGCAGCTCCCCCCTGGGACATCACGACCCCTACAATGAGCAGTTCTTC.

The V call is TRBV10-3, the J call TRBJ2-7; tentatively, D is TRBD1 (5 bases). Germline V gives CDR1 ENHRY, CDR2 SYGVKD. The V and J ends lost 5 bases and 1 base respectively, with 15 bases between them. The CDR3 length is 15 residues. The CDR3 DNA is TGTGCCATCAGTCCGGCCAGGGTAGTTTCCTACGAGCAGTACTTC. Its protein product is CAISPARVVSYEQYF.

CDR3 loop: CASSQDFDGYQPQHF. DNA for the CDR3: TGCGCCAGCAGCCAAGATTTTGACGGCTATCAGCCCCAGCATTTT. The J gene is TRBJ1-5, the V gene TRBV4-1; no reliable D call. There are 15 residues in the CDR3. Germline V gene lookup returns CDR1 MGHRA and CDR2 YSYEKL. Trimming shortened V by 0 bases and J by 5 bases, and 11 bases separated the two germline ends.

The V and J genes are TRBV14 and TRBJ1-5, with D uncertain. Germline V gene sequence: CDR1 SGHDN, CDR2 FVKESK. The CDR3 covers 13 residues. The V end lost 0 bases, the J end lost 4 bases, and 4 bases lay between the germline ends. CDR3: CASSQDLNQPQHF. CDR3 DNA sequence: TGTGCCAGCAGCCAAGACCTGAATCAGCCCCAGCATTTT. Full variable domain (remainder filled in from reference TRBV14 and TRBJ1-5): EAGVTQFPSHSVIEKGQTVTLRCDPISGHDNLYWYRRVMGKEIKFLLHFVKESKQDESGMPNNRFLAERTGGTYSTLKVQPAELEDSGVYFCASSQDLNQPQHFGDGTRLSIL.

This clone was observed once. As DNA, the CDR3 is TGTGCCAGTACAGGGGGCTGGGAGACCCAGTACTTC. Its translation: CASTGGWETQYF. V gene TRBV2 combines with J gene TRBJ2-5; 9 positions match TRBD1. The V and J ends lost 9 bases and 5 bases, in that order; junction bases with no gene match: 4. Germline CDR1 and CDR2: SNHLY and FYNNEI. The CDR3 extends over 12 amino acids.

The CDR3 bases are TGTGCCAGCAGCTTCACAGGGGGATCGAACACCGGGGAGCTGTTTTTT. It is translated as CASSFTGGSNTGELFF. This chain links TRBV11-2 with TRBJ2-2; 8 nucleotides agree with TRBD1. The CDR3 length is 16 residues. With V trimmed by 3 bases and J by 0 bases, 3 bases remained unmatched. Germline CDR1 reads SGHAT; CDR2 reads FQNNGV. The entire variable domain, with the rest obtained from reference TRBV11-2 and TRBJ2-2, is as follows: EAGVAQSPRYKIIEKRQSVAFWCNPISGHATLYWYQQILGQGPKLLIQFQNNGVVDDSQLPKDRFSAERLKGVDSTLKIQPAKLEDSAVYLCASSFTGGSNTGELFFGEGSRLTVL.

The chain is built from TRBV2 and TRBJ1-1; D gene uncertain. From germline, CDR1 is SNHLY and CDR2 FYNNEI. V shed 7 bases and J shed 10 bases, with 13 bases lying between them. The CDR3 covers 11 residues. CDR3 in amino acids: CASKDGAGAFF. The CDR3 DNA follows: TGTGCCAGCAAAGATGGAGCGGGAGCTTTCTTT.

The chain carries TRBV7-8 and TRBJ1-2; 7 bases align to TRBD1. The V gene end was trimmed by 1 base and the J gene end by 4 bases; junction bases not matched to a gene: 6. Germline CDR1 is SGHVS and CDR2 is FQNEAQ. CDR3 size: 15 residues. CDR3 protein: CASSLETGSLYGYTF. The CDR3 DNA reads TGTGCCAGCAGCTTAGAGACAGGGTCACTCTATGGCTACACCTTC.

The CDR3 loop reads CAWRGQGANYGYTF. CDR3 bases: TGTGCCTGGAGGGGACAGGGAGCTAACTATGGCTACACCTTC. This sequence joins TRBV30 and TRBJ1-2; 9 nucleotides line up with TRBD1. Per the germline V gene, CDR1 is GTSNPN and CDR2 is SVGIG (reference sequence). This CDR3 comprises 14 residues. V dropped 3 bases and J dropped 0; count of bases not matched to a gene: 2. Supplemented by reference TRBV30 and TRBJ1-2, the full variable domain reads SQTIHQWPATLVQPVGSPLSLECTVEGTSNPNLYWYRQAAGRGLQLLFYSVGIGQISSEVPQNLSASRPQDRQFILSSKKLLLSDSGFYLCAWRGQGANYGYTFGSGTRLTVV.